This TCR beta chain came from a study of graft-versus-host responses after intestinal transplantation. The repertoire was sequenced with immunoSEQ multiplex PCR; TCRdb's copy has only in-frame clones and lacks some. The table includes just under 55,000 clones, about 90% detected once. There are 14 residues in the CDR3. V shed 0 bases and J shed 6 bases, with 9 bases lying between them. Germline V CDR1 and CDR2: MGHRA, YSYEKL. This material consisted of PBMCs, taken 650 to 680 days after intestinal transplant. V gene TRBV4-1 combines with J gene TRBJ1-3; no firm D call. This TCR was recovered from a human patient who received an intestinal transplant, so some T cells may come from the graft donor. CDR3 region: CASSQDIAKNTIYF. The CDR3 DNA is TGCGCCAGCAGCCAAGATATTGCTAAAAACACCATATATTTT.